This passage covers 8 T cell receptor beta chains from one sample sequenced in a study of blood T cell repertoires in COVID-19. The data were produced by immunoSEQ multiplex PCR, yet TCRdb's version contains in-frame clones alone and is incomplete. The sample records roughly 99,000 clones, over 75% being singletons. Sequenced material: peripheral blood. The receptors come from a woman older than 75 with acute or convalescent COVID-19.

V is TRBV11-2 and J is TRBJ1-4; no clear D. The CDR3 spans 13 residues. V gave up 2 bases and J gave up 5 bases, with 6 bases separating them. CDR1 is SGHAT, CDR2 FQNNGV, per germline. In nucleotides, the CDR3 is TGTGCCAGCAGCTTAACCCAGAATGAAAAACTGTTTTTT. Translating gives CASSLTQNEKLFF.

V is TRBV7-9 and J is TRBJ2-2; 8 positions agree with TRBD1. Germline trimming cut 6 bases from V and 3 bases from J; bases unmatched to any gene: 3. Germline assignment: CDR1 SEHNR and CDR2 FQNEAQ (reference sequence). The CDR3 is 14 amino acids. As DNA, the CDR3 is TGTGCCAGCAGTCCGACAGGGGACACCGGGGAGCTGTTTTTT. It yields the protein CASSPTGDTGELFF.

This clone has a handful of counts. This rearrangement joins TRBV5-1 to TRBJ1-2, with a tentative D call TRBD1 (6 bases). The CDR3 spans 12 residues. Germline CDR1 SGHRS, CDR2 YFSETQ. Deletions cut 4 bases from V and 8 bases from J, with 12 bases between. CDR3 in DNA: TGCGCCAGCAGCGAACAGGGTTACGGCTACACCTTC. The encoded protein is CASSEQGYGYTF.

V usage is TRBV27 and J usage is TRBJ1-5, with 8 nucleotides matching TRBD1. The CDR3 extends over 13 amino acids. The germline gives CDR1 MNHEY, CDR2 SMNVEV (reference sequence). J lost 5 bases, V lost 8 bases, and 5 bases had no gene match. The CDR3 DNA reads TGTGCCAGCGGCGGACAGGGACATCAGCCCCAGCATTTT. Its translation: CASGGQGHQPQHF.

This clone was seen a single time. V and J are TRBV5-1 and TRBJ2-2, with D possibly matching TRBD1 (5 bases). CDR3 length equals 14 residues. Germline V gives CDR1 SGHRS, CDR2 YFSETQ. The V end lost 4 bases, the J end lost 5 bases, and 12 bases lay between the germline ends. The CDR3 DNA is TGCGCCAGCAGCGACAGACGAACAACCGGGGAGCTGTTTTTT. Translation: CASSDRRTTGELFF.

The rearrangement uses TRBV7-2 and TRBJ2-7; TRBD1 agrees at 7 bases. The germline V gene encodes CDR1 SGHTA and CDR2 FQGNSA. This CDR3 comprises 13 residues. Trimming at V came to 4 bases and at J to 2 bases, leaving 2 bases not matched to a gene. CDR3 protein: CASSSGQTYEQYF. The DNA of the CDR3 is TGTGCCAGCAGCTCGGGACAGACCTACGAGCAGTACTTC.

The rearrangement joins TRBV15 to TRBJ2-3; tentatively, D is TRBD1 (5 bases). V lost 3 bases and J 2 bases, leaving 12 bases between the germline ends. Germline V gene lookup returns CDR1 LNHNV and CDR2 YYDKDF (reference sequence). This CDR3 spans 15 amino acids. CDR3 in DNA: TGTGCCACCAGCAGCAGACAGTTAAACACAGATACGCAGTATTTT. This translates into CATSSRQLNTDTQYF.

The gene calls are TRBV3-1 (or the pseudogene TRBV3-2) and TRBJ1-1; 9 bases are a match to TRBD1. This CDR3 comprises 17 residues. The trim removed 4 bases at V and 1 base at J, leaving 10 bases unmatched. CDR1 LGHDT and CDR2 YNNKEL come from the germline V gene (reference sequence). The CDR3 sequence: CASSRLSPGQGNTEAFF. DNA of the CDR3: TGTGCCAGCAGCCGCCTCTCCCCGGGACAGGGGAACACTGAAGCTTTCTTT.